This record concerns one T cell receptor (beta chain) sequence. The RNA input was about 0.45 to 1 ug, and it was reverse transcribed with random hexamers. TCRdb reprocessed the immunoSEQ multiplex PCR reads with MiXCR, giving one entry per CDR3 protein. The top ten clones hold 0.085% to 0.1% of a sample with fewer than 200,000 distinct CDR3 sequences, roughly 90% of them seen once. These data belong to a study of CD8 T cells in Susac syndrome. High-throughput TCR beta sequencing covered peripheral CD8+ and CD4+ T cells. Sequenced: CD4+ T cells from PBMCs. This TCR came from a human donor with Susac syndrome.

CDR3 protein: CASSELMNTEAFF. The CDR3 DNA reads TGCGCCAGCAGTGAATTGATGAACACTGAAGCTTTCTTT. This chain joins TRBV10-2 and TRBJ1-1; D is unclear. This CDR3 is built from 13 residues. Trimming stripped 3 bases from V and 0 bases from J, with 5 bases between. Per germline, CDR1 WSHSY and CDR2 SAAADI.